These T cell receptor beta chains were read from a single sample in a study of vaccination and CD4 T cells after COVID-19. TCRdb reanalysed the PCR reads using MiXCR and keeps one entry per CDR3 protein. The sample consists of 11,000 to 15,000 distinct CDR3 sequences, roughly two thirds of them appearing once. These receptors' antigens are unknown. The specimen sequenced was CD4+ T cells from blood, cultured in vitro. The receptors were gathered from a human donor who had recovered from COVID-19. Each CDR3 is given with its conserved first and last residue.

j_call v_call cdr3_aa
TRBJ1-1 TRBV28 CASSLRTEAFF
TRBJ1-5 TRBV27 CASSRRIPRVFNQPQHF
TRBJ1-1 TRBV20-1 CSSRPGGYTEAFF
TRBJ2-5 TRBV24-1 CATSDLQGNQYF
TRBJ2-1 TRBV7-2 CASSLWGRWEQFF
TRBJ2-3 TRBV5-4 CASSPRGEDTQYF
TRBJ2-3 TRBV9 CASSGSGNSATGDTQYF
TRBJ1-6 TRBV12-3/TRBV12-4 CASSPGQIGSPLHF
TRBJ2-5 TRBV11-2 CASSLERLTETQYF
TRBJ2-5 TRBV6-1 CASSETRETQYF
TRBJ2-1 TRBV7-9 CASSSPRWWGGIDEQFF
TRBJ2-7 TRBV15 CATSRGEQPPTQQYF
TRBJ2-1 TRBV7-2 CASSSDPGDEQFF
TRBJ1-3 TRBV29-1 CSARTGSGNTIYF
TRBJ1-2 TRBV6-1 CASSLDRANYGYTF
TRBJ2-1 TRBV7-8 CASSPGVYNEQFF
TRBJ2-1 TRBV6-1 CASSELAGDYNEQFF
TRBJ2-3 TRBV11-3 CASSLERAADTQYF
TRBJ1-2 TRBV7-8 CASSPARGVYGYTF
TRBJ1-1 TRBV19 CASSMVAAARGDTEAFF
TRBJ1-1 TRBV11-1 CASSSRGKSVEAFF
TRBJ2-2 TRBV4-3 CASSQERAGELFF
TRBJ2-3 TRBV6-1 CASRGLATSTDTQYF
TRBJ1-2 TRBV20-1 CSATLDSNYGYTF
TRBJ2-7 TRBV27 CASSLSSRQGHEQYF
TRBJ2-7 TRBV6-1 CASSTPGQGYYEQYF
TRBJ2-3 TRBV20-1 CSARAGQSGTDTQYF
TRBJ1-4 TRBV6-1 CASSATGGTNEKLFF
TRBJ1-2 TRBV2 CASTRPLTYGYTF
TRBJ1-1 TRBV20-1 CSALGMNTEAFF
TRBJ1-5 TRBV20-1 CSATGSEGSNQPQHF
TRBJ1-5 TRBV6-5 CASSWTGVSNQPQHF
TRBJ1-2 TRBV27 CASSSFFDETGAYGYTF